This T cell receptor beta chain was identified during a study of breast tumors, draining lymph nodes, adjacent tissues. Study-wide results and limits: Findings are consistent with lymph node origin and intratumoral expansion of most tumor T cells.

This clonotype was counted many times. Its antigen remains unknown. TCRdb processed the multiplex PCR reads anew with MiXCR; each CDR3 protein has one entry. The table has approximately 200,000 distinct CDR3 sequences, approximately 30% seen once. This CDR3 has 16 amino acids. Germline assignment: CDR1 MNHEY and CDR2 SVGAGI. The V and J ends lost 4 bases and 2 bases respectively, with 15 bases between them. Axillary draining lymph nodes of breast cancer patients supplied the node samples. The sequence was collected from a female donor with breast cancer. Some clones in this sample may be carry-over from other donors' samples. The chain employs TRBV6-5 and TRBJ2-1; possibly TRBD1 or TRBD2 for D (5 bases each). Specimen: axillary lymph node tissue. The CDR3 reads CASSSGRVNTYNEQFF. The DNA of the CDR3 is TGTGCCAGCAGTTCAGGGCGGGTTAACACCTACAATGAGCAGTTCTTC.